This entry describes one T cell receptor (beta chain). The data derive from a study of monozygotic twins with cystic fibrosis. In germline, CDR1 is MNHNY, CDR2 SVGAGI (reference sequence). This CDR3 is 16 amino acids long. Trimming took 11 bases from V and 8 from J, leaving 28 bases between them. The protocol was immunoSEQ multiplex PCR, while the TCRdb copy is restricted to in-frame clones and leaves out a portion. The table has some 9,600 clones, about 90% seen once. Material: blood. The chain joins TRBV6-6 to TRBJ2-1; D may be TRBD2 (5 bases). The TCR originated in a boy aged 2 to 9 with cystic fibrosis. The CDR3 DNA follows: TGTGCCTCCAGGATTGGGCACCCGGCGGAGGAGGATGAGCAGTTCTTC. It is translated as CASRIGHPAEEDEQFF.